The rows below give T cell receptor beta chains drawn from one sample of a study of blood T cell repertoires in COVID-19. Sequencing was performed with immunoSEQ multiplex PCR; in TCRdb, only in-frame clones are kept and a portion is missing. The table has roughly 70,000 clones, about 84% seen once. Sequenced material: peripheral blood. These receptors all stem from a human donor in a cohort sampled during active COVID-19. Both conserved end residues are part of each CDR3. Each record gives: V gene, D gene, clone size, J gene, CDR3 DNA, CDR3 protein. D genes are given only for firm matches. Where a row states a size, it is once, few, many or the class of an expanded clone; other rows omit it.

>TRBV28|.|.|TRBJ2-7
TGTGCCAGCAGTCTGCCAGGGAGGCACGAGCAGTACTTC
CASSLPGRHEQYF
>TRBV10-3|.|.|TRBJ1-2
TGTGCCATCAGTGAGCAAGAGAATGGCTACACCTTC
CAISEQENGYTF
>TRBV5-1|TRBD2|.|TRBJ2-7
TGCGCCAGCAGCTTACGGGTGGCGGGAGAGAGACAGTACTTC
CASSLRVAGERQYF
>TRBV3-1/TRBV3-2|TRBD2|.|TRBJ2-5
TGTGCCAGCAGCCTCCGTGTCCCACAGTGGTGGGGGAGGGTAGAGACCCAGTACTTC
CASSLRVPQWWGRVETQYF
>TRBV9|.|.|TRBJ2-7
TGTGCCAGCAGCGTAGGGGGGGGCGGCTCCTACGAGCAGTACTTC
CASSVGGGGSYEQYF
>TRBV7-9|.|.|TRBJ2-3
TGTGCCAGCAGCTTGATAGGGGTTAGCACAGATACGCAGTATTTT
CASSLIGVSTDTQYF
>TRBV6-5|.|.|TRBJ1-4
TGTGCCAGCAGTTACTGGAGGGGAACTAATGAAAAACTGTTTTTT
CASSYWRGTNEKLFF
>TRBV5-1|TRBD2|.|TRBJ2-5
TGCGCCAGCAGCTTCGGGGGGGCTAATCAAGAGACCCAGTACTTC
CASSFGGANQETQYF
>TRBV3-1/TRBV3-2|.|.|TRBJ2-3
TGTGCCAGCAGCGCTAGGGGCCCAGATACGCAGTATTTT
CASSARGPDTQYF
>TRBV11-3|.|.|TRBJ2-4
TGTGCCAGCAGCCCTTACAGGTCCGTAGCCAAAAACATTCAGTACTTC
CASSPYRSVAKNIQYF
>TRBV6-5|.|many|TRBJ1-5
TGTGCCAGCAATACAGGGTTTAGCAATCAGCCCCAGCATTTT
CASNTGFSNQPQHF
>TRBV20-1|TRBD2|once|TRBJ2-1
TGCAGTGCTAGTTGGACTAGCGGGAGCAATGAGCAGTTCTTC
CSASWTSGSNEQFF
>TRBV6-5|.|.|TRBJ1-2
TGTGCCAGCAGTTACGGGGGCTGGGGCGGCTACACCTTC
CASSYGGWGGYTF
>TRBV10-2|TRBD2|.|TRBJ2-6
TGCGCCAGCAGTGAGTCAGGACTAGCGGGAGAGTATGGGGCCAACGTCCTGACTTTC
CASSESGLAGEYGANVLTF
>TRBV3-1/TRBV3-2|.|.|TRBJ2-1
TGTGCCAGCAGCCCTGTCGCAGGCGGGAATGAGCAGTTCTTC
CASSPVAGGNEQFF
>TRBV28|.|.|TRBJ2-1
TGTGCCAGCAGTTTTCTGCGTCCGTCGGGGGTAAGGAGGCAGTTCTTC
CASSFLRPSGVRRQFF
>TRBV27|.|.|TRBJ1-5
TGTGCCAGCAGTTCACTAAGTTATAGCAATCAGCCCCAGCATTTT
CASSSLSYSNQPQHF
>TRBV11-2|TRBD2|once|TRBJ2-1
TGTGCCAGCAGCGTTATAAGCGGGACTGAGCAGTTCTTC
CASSVISGTEQFF
>TRBV6-1|.|.|TRBJ2-1
TGTGCCAGCAGTGAAGGACAGGCAACTACGAATGAGCAGTTCTTC
CASSEGQATTNEQFF
>TRBV5-1|TRBD1|.|TRBJ2-3
TGCGCCAGCAGCCCTGAGGGGACAGGGACAAGGGGTACGCAGTATTTT
CASSPEGTGTRGTQYF
>TRBV18|.|.|TRBJ1-5
TGTGCCAGCTCACCAACGGGGGATAGCAATCAGCCCCAGCATTTT
CASSPTGDSNQPQHF
>TRBV5-1|.|few|TRBJ2-1
TGCGCCAGCAGCGGGTCAGTGGGGGCGATTGAGCAGTTCTTC
CASSGSVGAIEQFF
>TRBV28|TRBD1|.|TRBJ1-2
TGTGCCAGCAGGACAGGGAACTATGGCTACACCTTC
CASRTGNYGYTF
>TRBV9|TRBD2|.|TRBJ2-7
TGTGCCAGCAGCGTAGCGGCTAGCGGGGCCTACGAGCAGTACTTC
CASSVAASGAYEQYF
>TRBV6-1|.|.|TRBJ2-7
TGTGCCAGCAGTGAAGTAGTAGGGGCACCCTACGAGCAGTACTTC
CASSEVVGAPYEQYF
>TRBV18|TRBD1|few|TRBJ1-4
TGTGCCAGCTCCCAAAAGCAGGGGGTCGAAGAAAAACTGTTTTTT
CASSQKQGVEEKLFF
>TRBV9|TRBD2|once|TRBJ2-5
TGTGCCAGCAGCGTAGGGACTAGCGGGGTCCAAGAGACCCAGTACTTC
CASSVGTSGVQETQYF
>TRBV5-8|.|.|TRBJ2-5
TGTGCCAGCAGCTTGGTATTTGGAGAGAACGGAGAGACCCAGTACTTC
CASSLVFGENGETQYF
>TRBV5-1|.|.|TRBJ1-2
TGCGCCAGCAGCTTGGCTGGCAGGGGAGTTGGTGGCTACACCTTC
CASSLAGRGVGGYTF
>TRBV2|TRBD2|.|TRBJ2-7
TGTGCCAGCAGTGGAGCGGGAGGCGCGTGGGAGCAGTACTTC
CASSGAGGAWEQYF
>TRBV5-6|TRBD1|few|TRBJ1-3
TGTGCCAGCAGCCTGGGACAGTCATCTGGAAACACCATATATTTT
CASSLGQSSGNTIYF
>TRBV28|.|.|TRBJ2-7
TGTGCCAGCAGTCCGCCCGGAGGCTCGCGTGGCGAGCAGTACTTC
CASSPPGGSRGEQYF
>TRBV5-4|TRBD2|.|TRBJ2-7
TGTGCCAGCAGCTTGGGAGGACTAGCGGGAGTTAGCGAGCAGTACTTC
CASSLGGLAGVSEQYF
>TRBV7-9|.|.|TRBJ1-6
TGTGCCAGCAGCTTAGGGTTTGGCCCAAATTCACCCCTCCACTTT
CASSLGFGPNSPLHF
>TRBV6-5|TRBD2|.|TRBJ2-1
TGTGCCAGCAGCAGACTAGCGGGAGTCTACAATGAGCAGTTCTTC
CASSRLAGVYNEQFF
>TRBV3-1/TRBV3-2|TRBD1|.|TRBJ1-2
TGTGCCAGCAGCCGTGAGGGGGCGGCTGGCTACACCTTC
CASSREGAAGYTF
>TRBV27|.|few|TRBJ2-7
TGTGCCAGTTACAGTGTACCCTACGAGCAGTACTTC
CASYSVPYEQYF
>TRBV4-3|.|.|TRBJ2-3
TGCGCCAGCAGCCCAGAAGCGGTCCCCACAGATACGCAGTATTTT
CASSPEAVPTDTQYF
>TRBV18|.|.|TRBJ1-4
TGTGCCAGCTCACCACTTACCGTCAGAAATAATGAAAAACTGTTTTTT
CASSPLTVRNNEKLFF
>TRBV6-5|.|.|TRBJ2-7
TGTGCCAGCAGTTACTCGGACACCTCCTACGAGCAGTACTTC
CASSYSDTSYEQYF
>TRBV15|.|few|TRBJ2-5
TGTGCCACCAGCAGAGATAGAACGGAGACCCAGTACTTC
CATSRDRTETQYF
>TRBV2|TRBD2|.|TRBJ2-7
TGTGCCAGCGCCCGTAGCGGGACTAAGGAGCAGTACTTC
CASARSGTKEQYF
>TRBV10-2|TRBD1|.|TRBJ1-1
TGCGCCAGCAGTGATGGAAGGGGGCGATTGTGGGCTTTCTTT
CASSDGRGRLWAFF
>TRBV5-1|TRBD2|.|TRBJ2-7
TGCGCCAGCAGGGTTACGGGAGGAAAGGACGAGCAGTACTTC
CASRVTGGKDEQYF
>TRBV7-9|TRBD1|.|TRBJ1-2
TGTGCCAGCAGCTTAGGTACAGGGGAAAGCTATGGCTACACCTTC
CASSLGTGESYGYTF
>TRBV5-5|.|.|TRBJ2-5
TGTGCCAGCAGCTTGGGGATCAGGGAACAAGAGACCCAGTACTTC
CASSLGIREQETQYF
>TRBV6-4|.|.|TRBJ1-1
TGTGCCAGCAGTGCCACACAGGGGAACACTGAAGCTTTCTTT
CASSATQGNTEAFF
>TRBV6-6|.|few|TRBJ1-6
TGTGCCAGCAACGACAGAATAGAGTCACCCCTCCACTTT
CASNDRIESPLHF
>TRBV6-4|TRBD2|once|TRBJ2-7
TGTGCCAGCAGCCCCCATGCCAGCGGGACCCCCTACGAGCAGTACTTC
CASSPHASGTPYEQYF
>TRBV7-9|TRBD1|.|TRBJ1-1
TGTGCCAGCAGACTACAGGGGGTAATACTGGAAGCTTTCTTT
CASRLQGVILEAFF
>TRBV2|.|.|TRBJ2-5
TGTGCCAGCACGCGACTGCGGGAGACCCAGTACTTC
CASTRLRETQYF
>TRBV16|.|.|TRBJ2-2
TGTGCCAGCAGCCAATCGAGGGGGACCGGGGAGCTGTTTTTT
CASSQSRGTGELFF
>TRBV7-8|TRBD1|.|TRBJ1-5
TGTGCCAGCAGCTCCGGGACAGGGGCTGGTCAGCCCCAGCATTTT
CASSSGTGAGQPQHF
>TRBV6-1|.|.|TRBJ1-2
TGTGCCAGCAGTGATGGCGGCAAGGGGTTTGGCTACACCTTC
CASSDGGKGFGYTF
>TRBV28|TRBD2|.|TRBJ2-5
TGTGCCAGCAGTTTATCGGGTAGCGGGAGGTTGGAGACCCAGTACTTC
CASSLSGSGRLETQYF
>TRBV6-5|TRBD2|.|TRBJ2-3
TGTGCCAACTGTAATACTAGCGGGAGGTCGGATACGCAGTATTTT
CANCNTSGRSDTQYF
>TRBV7-2|TRBD2|.|TRBJ2-2
TGTGCCAGCAGCCGCCGACTAGCGGGAGCGGCCGGGGAGCTGTTTTTT
CASSRRLAGAAGELFF